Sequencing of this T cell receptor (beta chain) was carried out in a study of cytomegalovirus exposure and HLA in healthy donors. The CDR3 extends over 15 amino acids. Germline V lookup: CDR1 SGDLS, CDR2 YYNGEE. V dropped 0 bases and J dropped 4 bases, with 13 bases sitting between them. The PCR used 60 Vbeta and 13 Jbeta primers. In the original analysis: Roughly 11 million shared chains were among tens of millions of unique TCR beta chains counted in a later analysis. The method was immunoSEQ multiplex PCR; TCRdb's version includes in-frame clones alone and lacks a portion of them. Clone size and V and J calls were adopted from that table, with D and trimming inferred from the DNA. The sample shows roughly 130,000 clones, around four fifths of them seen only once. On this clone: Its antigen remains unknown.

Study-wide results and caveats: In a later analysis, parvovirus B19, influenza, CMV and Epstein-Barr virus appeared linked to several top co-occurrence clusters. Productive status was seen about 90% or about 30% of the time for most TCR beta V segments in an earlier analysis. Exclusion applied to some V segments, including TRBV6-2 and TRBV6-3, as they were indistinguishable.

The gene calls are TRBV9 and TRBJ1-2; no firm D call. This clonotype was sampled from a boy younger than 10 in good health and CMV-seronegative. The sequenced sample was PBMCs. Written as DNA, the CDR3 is TGTGCCAGCAGCGTAGAGAGGAGAGGCAGCTATGGCTACACCTTC. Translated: CASSVERRGSYGYTF.